A single sample gave rise to the 4 T cell receptor beta chains below, sequenced in a study of blood T cell repertoires in COVID-19. Clones were sequenced by immunoSEQ multiplex PCR, and TCRdb holds only the in-frame ones, with some missing. This sample has 56,000 or so clones, with 70% to 90% found just once. What was sequenced was peripheral blood. These receptors all stem from a human donor in a cohort sampled during active COVID-19.

The chain combines TRBV28 with TRBJ1-6; 8 bases are a match to TRBD1. Germline loops: CDR1 MDHEN, CDR2 SYDVKM. The V and J ends lost 2 bases and 7 bases, in that order; junction bases with no gene match: 1. The CDR3 spans 14 residues. The CDR3 protein is CASSLPGGNSPLHF. The CDR3 DNA is TGTGCCAGCAGTTTACCAGGGGGCAATTCACCCCTCCACTTT.

This clone was recorded a few times. The chain uses TRBV11-2 and TRBJ2-3; TRBD2 agrees at 10 bases. The junction had 7 bases not matched to a gene; V was cut back by 5 bases and J by 8 bases. Germline loops: CDR1 SGHAT, CDR2 FQNNGV. The CDR3 is made up of 14 amino acids. The CDR3 DNA sequence: TGTGCCAGCAGCATCAGCGGGGGGGGCAGTACGCAGTATTTT. Translation gives CASSISGGGSTQYF.

The V call is TRBV5-6, the J call TRBJ2-1, with 7 bases fitting TRBD2. The CDR3 runs 13 residues. The V gene's germline CDR1 is SGHDT and CDR2 YYEEEE. The junction had 10 bases not matched to a gene; V was cut back by 3 bases and J by 13 bases. The CDR3 region has the DNA TGTGCCAGCAGCTCGGCCGTGGCGGGGGTTCAGTTCTTC. This sequence encodes CASSSAVAGVQFF.

This clone occurred once. This chain uses TRBV7-7 with TRBJ2-5; 13 nucleotides line up with TRBD2. Losses at the gene ends were 5 bases for V and 4 bases for J; bases not matched to a gene: 4. Per the germline V gene, CDR1 is SSHAT and CDR2 is FNYEAQ (reference sequence). This CDR3 region has 15 residues. CDR3 sequence (DNA): TGTGCCAGCAGCCCAAGGACTAGCGGGGGAGAGACCCAGTACTTC. Amino acids: CASSPRTSGGETQYF.